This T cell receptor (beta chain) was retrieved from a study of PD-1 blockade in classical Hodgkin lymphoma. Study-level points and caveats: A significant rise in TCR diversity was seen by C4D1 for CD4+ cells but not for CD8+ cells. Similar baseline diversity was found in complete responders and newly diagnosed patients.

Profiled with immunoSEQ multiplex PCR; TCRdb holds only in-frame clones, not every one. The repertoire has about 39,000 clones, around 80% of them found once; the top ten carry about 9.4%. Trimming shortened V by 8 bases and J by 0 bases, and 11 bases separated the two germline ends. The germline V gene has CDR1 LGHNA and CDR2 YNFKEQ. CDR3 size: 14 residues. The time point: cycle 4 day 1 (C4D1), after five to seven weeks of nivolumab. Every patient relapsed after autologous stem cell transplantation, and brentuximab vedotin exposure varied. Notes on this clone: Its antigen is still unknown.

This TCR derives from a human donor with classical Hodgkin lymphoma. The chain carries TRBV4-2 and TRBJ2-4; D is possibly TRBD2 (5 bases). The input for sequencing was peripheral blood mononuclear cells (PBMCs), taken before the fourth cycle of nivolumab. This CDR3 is CASGEILAKNIQYF. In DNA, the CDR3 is TGTGCCAGCGGGGAGATCCTAGCCAAAAACATTCAGTACTTC.